One sample yielded the 25 T cell receptor beta chains listed below, sequenced in a study of T cell responses to AZD1222 COVID-19 vaccine. Assay: immunoSEQ multiplex PCR; the TCRdb copy retains only in-frame clones and omits some. The repertoire holds roughly 150,000 clones, with roughly 92% as singletons. The sample consisted of peripheral blood, taken on day 0 of AZD1222 vaccination. These receptors were collected from an adult in good health.

This clone was counted only a few times. The chain links TRBV4-2 to TRBJ2-5; D remains unclear. Germline lookup yields CDR1 LGHNA and CDR2 YNFKEQ. The CDR3 runs to 12 residues. Trimming left V 0 bases short and J 5 bases short, with 4 bases between. For the CDR3, the DNA is TGTGCCAGCAGCCAAGATGAGGAGACCCAGTACTTC. It encodes CASSQDEETQYF.

The chain has TRBV3-1 (or the pseudogene TRBV3-2) and TRBJ2-1; weak D call: TRBD2 (6 bases). The ends were cut back, 8 bases at V and 4 bases at J, with 15 bases in the middle. The germline V gene encodes CDR1 LGHDT and CDR2 YNNKEL (reference sequence). This CDR3 is 14 amino acids long. CDR3 DNA sequence: TGTGCCAGCTCCGTGGGAGGCCTTTACAATGAGCAGTTCTTC. This gives the protein CASSVGGLYNEQFF.

This sequence joins TRBV10-2 and TRBJ2-2; no firm D call. The CDR3 is 15 residues long. Germline-derived CDR1 and CDR2 are WSHSY and SAAADI. Trimming pared 3 bases from V and 4 bases from J, leaving 12 bases between. CDR3 protein: CASSDSPTGTGELFF. CDR3 in DNA: TGCGCCAGCAGTGATAGCCCCACGGGCACCGGGGAGCTGTTTTTT.

V is TRBV5-6 and J is TRBJ2-5; TRBD1 aligns across 7 bases. The V gene end was trimmed by 3 bases and the J gene end by 5 bases; junction bases not matched to a gene: 4. CDR3 length equals 13 residues. Germline V lookup: CDR1 SGHDT, CDR2 YYEEEE. CDR3 protein: CASSSQGYETQYF. The CDR3 bases are TGTGCCAGCAGCTCACAGGGGTACGAGACCCAGTACTTC.

The chain carries TRBV19 and TRBJ2-6, with TRBD2 identical over 8 bases. The junction had 5 bases not matched to a gene; V was cut back by 3 bases and J by 1 base. CDR3 size: 17 residues. Germline values: CDR1 LNHDA, CDR2 SQIVND (reference sequence). CDR3 amino acids: CASSIGLAASGANVLTF. The CDR3 DNA reads TGTGCCAGTAGTATTGGACTAGCAGCTTCTGGGGCCAACGTCCTGACTTTC.

V usage is TRBV25-1 and J usage is TRBJ2-7, with 7 bases lining up with TRBD2. From germline, CDR1 is MGHDK and CDR2 SYGVNS. The CDR3 length is 13 residues. V shed 10 bases and J 0 bases; nucleotides not matched to a gene: 6. CDR3 sequence reads: CATTSGASYEQYF. The CDR3 nucleotides read TGTGCCACCACCAGCGGGGCCTCCTACGAGCAGTACTTC.

The chain recombines TRBV6-2 or TRBV6-3 with TRBJ2-2; 8 nucleotides align to TRBD1. The germline CDR1 and CDR2 sequences are MNHEY and SVGEGT. This CDR3 has 17 residues. V was clipped by 2 bases and J by 8 bases; unmatched bases: 13. CDR3: CASSYDLAGTGRGELFF. The CDR3, as DNA: TGTGCCAGCAGTTACGACCTCGCTGGGACAGGCCGAGGGGAGCTGTTTTTT.

The genes are TRBV12-5 and TRBJ1-2, with D unresolved. Germline V gives CDR1 LGHNT, CDR2 FRNRAP. The V gene lost 3 bases and the J gene lost 4 bases, with 9 bases spanning the gap. This CDR3 spans 13 amino acids. The CDR3: CASGFKLSYGYTF. Here the CDR3 DNA reads TGTGCTAGTGGTTTTAAGCTAAGCTATGGCTACACCTTC.

The chain joins TRBV19 to TRBJ1-1; no clear D. The CDR3 length is 11 residues. Deletions cut 5 bases from V and 6 bases from J, with 7 bases between. Looked up from germline, CDR1 is LNHDA and CDR2 is SQIVND (reference sequence). The DNA for the CDR3 is TGTGCCAGTAGTCAAGGGCCTGAAGCTTTCTTT. Amino acids: CASSQGPEAFF.

The rearrangement uses TRBV27 and TRBJ1-1, with D possibly matching TRBD1 (6 bases). The CDR3 loop spans 15 amino acids. V was trimmed by 5 bases and J by 0 bases, leaving 13 bases between them. CDR1 is MNHEY, CDR2 SMNVEV, per germline (reference sequence). Here the CDR3 reads CASSLHRDMNTEAFF. Written as DNA, the CDR3 is TGTGCCAGCAGTCTCCACAGGGATATGAACACTGAAGCTTTCTTT.

In DNA, the CDR3 is TGTGCCAGCGGACTAGCGGACTCCTACGAGCAGTACTTC. Translating it yields CASGLADSYEQYF. This chain links TRBV7-2 with TRBJ2-7, with 10 bases lining up with TRBD2. The V gene end was trimmed by 8 bases and the J gene end by 0 bases; junction bases not matched to a gene: 1. Germline V lookup: CDR1 SGHTA, CDR2 FQGNSA. CDR3 size: 13 residues.

This chain links TRBV5-1 with TRBJ2-7, with 9 nucleotides matching TRBD2. V lost 3 bases, J lost 2 bases, and 9 bases stayed unmatched. The CDR3 is 16 residues long. Germline CDR1 SGHRS, CDR2 YFSETQ. The CDR3 reads CASSSVLAGATYEQYF. DNA of the CDR3: TGCGCCAGCAGCTCGGTACTAGCGGGCGCTACCTACGAGCAGTACTTC.

This chain uses TRBV9 with TRBJ1-4, with D possibly being TRBD1 (5 bases). CDR3 length equals 17 residues. Trimming removed 0 bases from V and 5 bases from J, with 17 bases in between. Looked up from germline, CDR1 is SGDLS and CDR2 is YYNGEE. DNA for the CDR3: TGTGCCAGCAGCGTAGATGTCAGCGGGGGATTAAATGAAAAACTGTTTTTT. Its translation is CASSVDVSGGLNEKLFF.

This chain links TRBV28 with TRBJ2-1; 12 bases fit TRBD2. The germline CDR1 and CDR2 sequences are MDHEN and SYDVKM. J lost 0 bases, V lost 6 bases, and 18 bases had no gene match. The CDR3 is 21 amino acids. This CDR3 is CASSLPGLAGRPQNSYNEQFF. The CDR3 DNA is TGTGCCAGCAGCCTCCCGGGACTAGCGGGCCGTCCCCAAAACTCCTACAATGAGCAGTTCTTC. Together with reference TRBV28 and TRBJ2-1, the CDR3 gives the full variable domain: DVKVTQSSRYLVKRTGEKVFLECVQDMDHENMFWYRQDPGLGLRLIYFSYDVKMKEKGDIPEGYSVSREKKERFSLILESASTNQTSMYLCASSLPGLAGRPQNSYNEQFFGPGTRLTVL.

The chain is built from TRBV10-1 and TRBJ1-4; D is unresolved. V was trimmed by 2 bases and J by 0 bases, leaving 4 bases between them. CDR1 and CDR2 (germline): WNHNN, SYGVQD (reference sequence). This CDR3 is 14 amino acids long. The CDR3 DNA is TGCGCCAGCAGTGAGGGGGCAACTAATGAAAAACTGTTTTTT. This encodes CASSEGATNEKLFF.

The chain is built from TRBV9 and TRBJ2-1; 7 nucleotides match TRBD2. Germline CDR1 and CDR2: SGDLS and YYNGEE. V shed 0 bases and J 4 bases; nucleotides not matched to a gene: 4. This CDR3 has 15 residues. The CDR3 coding sequence is TGTGCCAGCAGCGTAGGGCCGGGAGGATACAATGAGCAGTTCTTC. Residues: CASSVGPGGYNEQFF.

The V gene is TRBV7-2, the J gene TRBJ2-4; D may match TRBD1 or TRBD2 (6 bases each). V was shortened by 2 bases and J by 3 bases, with 11 bases between the two germline ends. In germline, CDR1 is SGHTA, CDR2 FQGNSA. The CDR3 is 15 residues long. The CDR3 is CASSLSGAVKNIQYF. The CDR3, as DNA: TGTGCCAGCAGCTTATCGGGGGCTGTCAAAAACATTCAGTACTTC.

This rearrangement joins TRBV19 to TRBJ2-1, with TRBD2 matching 11 bases. V was clipped by 8 bases and J by 4 bases; unmatched bases: 7. This CDR3 region has 15 residues. Germline V CDR1 and CDR2: LNHDA, SQIVND (reference sequence). Written as DNA, the CDR3 is TGTGCCAGTGGTCCGACTAGCGGGAATTACAATGAGCAGTTCTTC. This sequence encodes CASGPTSGNYNEQFF.

The chain employs TRBV27 and TRBJ2-1; TRBD1 is a possible D gene (5 bases). The V end was cut by 6 bases, the J end by 6 bases, with 15 bases between. Looked up from germline, CDR1 is MNHEY and CDR2 is SMNVEV (reference sequence). This CDR3 region has 14 residues. CDR3 DNA sequence: TGTGCCAGCAGGATCGTTATTGGGGCCAATGAGCAGTTCTTC. The encoded protein is CASRIVIGANEQFF.

This chain links TRBV27 with TRBJ2-6; D not certain. V lost 8 bases, J lost 3 bases, and 14 bases lay in between. Germline V gives CDR1 MNHEY, CDR2 SMNVEV (reference sequence). The CDR3 consists of 15 residues. CDR3 in amino acids: CASPAGVGGANVLTF. Written as DNA, the CDR3 is TGTGCCAGCCCCGCTGGGGTTGGTGGGGCCAACGTCCTGACTTTC.

This clone was seen once. The chain couples TRBV7-3 to TRBJ2-1; weak D call: TRBD1 (5 bases). The ends were cut back, 1 base at V and 6 bases at J, with 10 bases in the middle. The germline gives CDR1 SGHTA, CDR2 FQGTGA. The CDR3 totals 14 residues. The CDR3: CASSLMRTSNEQFF. The CDR3 DNA is TGTGCCAGCAGCTTAATGCGGACATCCAATGAGCAGTTCTTC.

This chain uses TRBV4-1 with TRBJ2-5, with a possible D match to TRBD1 (6 bases). Deletions cut 0 bases from V and 5 bases from J, with 10 bases between. This CDR3 spans 14 amino acids. CDR1 MGHRA and CDR2 YSYEKL come from the germline V gene. The CDR3 nucleotides read TGCGCCAGCAGCCAAGAGGGGGCGAGGGAGACCCAGTACTTC. Amino acids: CASSQEGARETQYF.

As to this clone: The junction departs from the called germline gene at one end, perhaps through a read error. The chain has TRBV13 and TRBJ1-2, with D hard to call. Germline CDR1 reads PRHDT; CDR2 reads FYEKMQ (reference sequence). The CDR3 length is 13 residues. The CDR3 bases are TGTGCCAGCAGCCTAGGACGGATCTATGGCTACACCTTC. This codes for CASSLGRIYGYTF.

The CDR3 loop reads CSAYWGEKEDYEQYF. Written as DNA, the CDR3 is TGCAGCGCTTATTGGGGGGAAAAGGAGGATTACGAGCAGTACTTC. The chain carries TRBV29-1 and TRBJ2-7, with a possible D match to TRBD2 (6 bases). The ends were cut back, 7 bases at V and 4 bases at J, with 23 bases in the middle. The V gene's germline CDR1 is SQVTM and CDR2 ANQGSEA. The CDR3 length is 15 residues.

Only one count was recorded for this clone. J is TRBJ1-3 and V is TRBV5-1; weak D call: TRBD1 (5 bases). Germline CDR1 SGHRS, CDR2 YFSETQ. Trimming stripped 0 bases from V and 2 bases from J, with 12 bases between. CDR3 length: 16 amino acids. CDR3 amino acids: CASSLGPQGTGNTIYF. In DNA, the CDR3 is TGCGCCAGCAGCTTGGGGCCCCAGGGTACTGGAAACACCATATATTTT.